This is a list of T cell receptor beta chains from one sample in a study of STAT5B mutations in CD4+ large granular lymphocyte leukemia. The repertoire was sequenced with immunoSEQ multiplex PCR; TCRdb's copy has only in-frame clones and lacks some. The sample records approximately 27,000 clones, around 81% being singletons. Material: CD4+ T cells from blood buffy coats. The receptor set was obtained from a human donor in good health. Both conserved end residues are part of each CDR3. Each record gives: D gene, V gene, clone size, J gene, CDR3 protein, CDR3 DNA. A D gene is named only where the DNA matches it firmly. A row's size may be missing; if present it is once, few, many or a size class.

>TRBD2|TRBV7-8|.|TRBJ2-2
CASSLVLRGGTNTGELFF
TGTGCCAGCAGCTTAGTTCTCCGGGGGGGCACGAACACCGGGGAGCTGTTTTTT
>.|TRBV5-1|.|TRBJ1-4
CASSVVGTASEKLFF
TGCGCCAGCAGCGTAGTTGGAACGGCCTCTGAAAAACTGTTTTTT
>TRBD2|TRBV11-2|.|TRBJ2-7
CASPGGGMYEQYF
TGTGCCAGCCCTGGGGGGGGTATGTACGAGCAGTACTTC
>TRBD1|TRBV29-1|.|TRBJ1-2
CSVWTGNYGYTF
TGCAGCGTTTGGACAGGGAACTATGGCTACACCTTC
>TRBD1|TRBV19|once|TRBJ1-2
CASSGQGIVYGYTF
TGTGCCAGTAGTGGACAGGGAATCGTCTATGGCTACACCTTC
>TRBD2|TRBV5-4|.|TRBJ2-1
CASSWRLADYNEQFF
TGTGCCAGCAGCTGGAGACTAGCGGACTACAATGAGCAGTTCTTC
>TRBD1|TRBV28|.|TRBJ2-7
CASSTGGTYEQYF
TGTGCCAGCAGTACAGGGGGCACCTACGAGCAGTACTTC
>TRBD1|TRBV6-6|.|TRBJ1-1
CASSYIPGQGASLTFF
TGTGCCAGCAGTTACATTCCTGGACAGGGGGCGTCTTTGACTTTCTTT
>TRBD1|TRBV7-9|.|TRBJ1-5
CASSLAGGGGNQPQHF
TGTGCCAGCAGCTTAGCAGGGGGCGGCGGCAATCAGCCCCAGCATTTT
>.|TRBV2|few|TRBJ2-1
CASRGGGTVNEQFF
TGTGCCAGCAGGGGCGGGGGGACAGTCAATGAGCAGTTCTTC
>TRBD1|TRBV5-1|.|TRBJ1-1
CASSWLRDRGITEAFF
TGCGCCAGCAGCTGGCTTCGGGACAGGGGGATCACTGAAGCTTTCTTT
>TRBD2|TRBV27|.|TRBJ2-3
CASSSPGVAGGATDTQYF
TGTGCCAGCAGTTCTCCCGGGGTAGCGGGGGGGGCCACAGATACGCAGTATTTT
>.|TRBV11-2|.|TRBJ2-2
CASSPRGKDTGELFF
TGTGCCAGCAGCCCCCGCGGAAAGGACACCGGGGAGCTGTTTTTT
>.|TRBV7-2|few|TRBJ2-1
CASSFRTTPFDEQFF
TGTGCCAGCAGCTTCCGGACTACACCGTTCGATGAGCAGTTCTTC
>.|TRBV4-2|.|TRBJ2-1
CASSQNPRASYNEQFF
TGTGCCAGCAGCCAAAATCCGAGAGCCTCCTACAATGAGCAGTTCTTC
>.|TRBV11-3|.|TRBJ2-5
CASSLGGSRETQYF
TGTGCCAGCAGCTTAGGAGGGTCGAGGGAGACCCAGTACTTC
>.|TRBV28|few|TRBJ1-5
CASSWGFQPQHF
TGTGCCAGCAGTTGGGGATTTCAGCCCCAGCATTTT
>TRBD2|TRBV2|.|TRBJ2-1
CASSEGLDPNEQFF
TGTGCCAGCAGTGAGGGACTAGACCCCAATGAGCAGTTCTTC
>.|TRBV12-5|.|TRBJ2-7
CASVRDNTYEQYF
TGTGCTAGTGTCCGGGACAATACCTACGAGCAGTACTTC
>.|TRBV11-2|.|TRBJ1-2
CASSLARGGYYGYTF
TGTGCCAGCAGCTTAGCCCGGGGGGGATACTATGGCTACACCTTC
>TRBD1|TRBV6-1|.|TRBJ1-2
CASRGISGGHYGYTF
TGTGCCAGCAGGGGGATCTCAGGGGGCCACTATGGCTACACCTTC
>TRBD1|TRBV7-9|.|TRBJ2-5
CASSPHNRQGEETQYF
TGTGCCAGCAGCCCACATAATCGACAGGGTGAAGAGACCCAGTACTTC